The 9 T cell receptor beta chains below all came from one sample that was sequenced in a study of OX40 agonist ivuxolimab in advanced cancers. Clones were sequenced by immunoSEQ multiplex PCR, and TCRdb holds only the in-frame ones, with some missing. Of tens of thousands of clones listed, roughly 89% are singletons. This specimen was CD4+ or CD8+ T cells sorted from blood, taken in a trial of the OX40 agonist ivuxolimab. The receptor set was obtained from an adult with an advanced solid tumor such as melanoma, head and neck, liver or kidney cancer.

The J gene is TRBJ1-2, the V gene TRBV10-3, with 10 nucleotides matching TRBD1. The CDR3 contains 13 residues. J gave up 6 bases and V 11 bases, and 9 bases lay outside the gene matches. In germline, CDR1 is ENHRY, CDR2 SYGVKD. The CDR3 is CAGNDDRGHGYTF. The DNA of the CDR3 is TGTGCCGGCAACGACGACAGGGGGCATGGCTACACCTTC.

The rearrangement uses TRBV5-1 and TRBJ1-1; D is uncertain. Germline CDR1 reads SGHRS; CDR2 reads YFSETQ. The CDR3 loop spans 12 amino acids. V was pared by 2 bases and J by 5 bases, with 7 bases between. The CDR3 DNA is TGCGCCAGCAGCTTTCTGGGGACTGAAGCTTTCTTT. This translates into CASSFLGTEAFF. The full variable domain, its missing parts supplied by reference TRBV5-1 and TRBJ1-1, is KAGVTQTPRYLIKTRGQQVTLSCSPISGHRSVSWYQQTPGQGLQFLFEYFSETQRNKGNFPGRFSGRQFSNSRSEMNVSTLELGDSALYLCASSFLGTEAFFGQGTRLTVV.

CDR3 DNA: TGTGCCAGCAGCCCCTTGGCAGCGGCTACCGGGGAGCTGTTTTTT. It specifies CASSPLAAATGELFF. This chain links TRBV11-3 with TRBJ2-2, with a weak D call TRBD2 (5 bases). The germline V gene encodes CDR1 SGHNT and CDR2 YENEEA. The CDR3 runs 15 residues. Deletions cut 5 bases from V and 5 bases from J, with 15 bases between.

The chain joins TRBV5-4 to TRBJ1-2, with TRBD1 matching 11 bases. Unmatched junction bases numbered 5, after V lost 3 bases and J lost 4 bases. Germline V CDR1 and CDR2: SGHNT, YYREEE (reference sequence). This CDR3 has 15 residues. In DNA, the CDR3 is TGTGCCAGCAGCTGGGACAGGGGGAGTGCCTATGGCTACACCTTC. Amino acid sequence: CASSWDRGSAYGYTF.

The chain uses TRBV28 and TRBJ1-3; D gene uncertain. The CDR3 extends over 15 amino acids. Germline V gene data show CDR1 as MDHEN and CDR2 as SYDVKM. Trimming left V 6 bases short and J 4 bases short, with 16 bases between. This chain's CDR3 is CASSPTWRVGNTIYF. The CDR3 DNA is TGTGCCAGCAGCCCCACGTGGAGGGTCGGAAACACCATATATTTT.

The V gene is TRBV2, the J gene TRBJ1-1, with D maybe TRBD1 (6 bases). V was pared by 6 bases and J by 4 bases, with 21 bases between. This CDR3 is 16 amino acids long. The germline V gene encodes CDR1 SNHLY and CDR2 FYNNEI. CDR3 nucleotide sequence: TGTGCCAGCAGGTATGGGACAAACGATAAGAGCACTGAAGCTTTCTTT. Translated: CASRYGTNDKSTEAFF. Using reference TRBV2 and TRBJ1-1 for the parts outside the CDR3, the full variable domain is EPEVTQTPSHQVTQMGQEVILRCVPISNHLYFYWYRQILGQKVEFLVSFYNNEISEKSEIFDDQFSVERPDGSNFTLKIRSTKLEDSAMYFCASRYGTNDKSTEAFFGQGTRLTVV.

The genes are TRBV18 and TRBJ2-3; D gene uncertain. This CDR3 spans 14 amino acids. V was clipped by 2 bases and J by 3 bases, with 9 bases between them. Germline V gives CDR1 KGHSH, CDR2 LQKENI. CDR3 amino acids: CASSPVRATDTQYF. The CDR3, as DNA: TGTGCCAGCTCACCAGTAAGGGCGACAGATACGCAGTATTTT.

This rearrangement joins TRBV7-3 to TRBJ2-1, with 7 bases matching TRBD2. Trimming cost V 1 base and J 8 bases; bases outside gene matches: 2. This CDR3 comprises 13 residues. Germline loops: CDR1 SGHTA, CDR2 FQGTGA. The CDR3 DNA follows: TGTGCCAGCAGCTTAAGGGCGGGGGATGAGCAGTTCTTC. Amino acids: CASSLRAGDEQFF. The variable domain in full, with the rest retrieved from reference TRBV7-3 and TRBJ2-1, is GAGVSQTPSNKVTEKGKYVELRCDPISGHTALYWYRQSLGQGPEFLIYFQGTGAADDSGLPNDRFFAVRPEGSVSTLKIQRTERGDSAVYLCASSLRAGDEQFFGPGTRLTVL.

The genes are TRBV29-1 and TRBJ2-7; 7 bases align to TRBD1. Unmatched junction bases numbered 3, after V lost 7 bases and J lost 3 bases. CDR1 is SQVTM and CDR2 is ANQGSEA in the germline V gene. The CDR3 length is 11 residues. As DNA, the CDR3 is TGCAGCGCCGGACAGGTCTACGAGCAGTACTTC. Its translation is CSAGQVYEQYF.